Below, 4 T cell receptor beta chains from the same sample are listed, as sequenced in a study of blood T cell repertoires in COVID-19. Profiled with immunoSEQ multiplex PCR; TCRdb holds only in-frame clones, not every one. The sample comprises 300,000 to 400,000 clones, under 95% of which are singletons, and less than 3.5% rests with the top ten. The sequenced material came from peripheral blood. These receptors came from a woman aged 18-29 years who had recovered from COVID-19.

The CDR3 region has the DNA TGTGCCAGCAGCTTGGTCGGGGGTTCTAATGAAAAACTGTTTTTT. Its translation: CASSLVGGSNEKLFF. The J gene is TRBJ1-4, the V gene TRBV5-6; weak D call: TRBD1 (5 bases). The germline V gene has CDR1 SGHDT and CDR2 YYEEEE. This CDR3 spans 15 amino acids. V was shortened by 0 bases and J by 3 bases, with 9 bases between the two germline ends.

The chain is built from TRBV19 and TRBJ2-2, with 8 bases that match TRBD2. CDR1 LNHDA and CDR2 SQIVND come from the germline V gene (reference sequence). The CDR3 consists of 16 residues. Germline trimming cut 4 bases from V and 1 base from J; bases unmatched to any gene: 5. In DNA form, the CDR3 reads TGTGCCAGTAGTACCCCCAGCGGGAGGAACACCGGGGAGCTGTTTTTT. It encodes CASSTPSGRNTGELFF.

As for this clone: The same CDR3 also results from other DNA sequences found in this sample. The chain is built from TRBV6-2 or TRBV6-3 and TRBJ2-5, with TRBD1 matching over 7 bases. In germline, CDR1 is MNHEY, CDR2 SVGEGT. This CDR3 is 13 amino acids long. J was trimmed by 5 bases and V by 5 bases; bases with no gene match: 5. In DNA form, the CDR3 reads TGTGCCAGCAGTCCGGACAGGAGGGAGACCCAGTACTTC. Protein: CASSPDRRETQYF.

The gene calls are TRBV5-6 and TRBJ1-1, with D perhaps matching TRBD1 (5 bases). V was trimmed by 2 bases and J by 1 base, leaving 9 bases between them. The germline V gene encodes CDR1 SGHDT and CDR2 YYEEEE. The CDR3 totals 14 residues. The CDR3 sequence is CASSFLGGNTEAFF. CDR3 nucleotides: TGTGCCAGCAGCTTCCTGGGGGGGAACACTGAAGCTTTCTTT. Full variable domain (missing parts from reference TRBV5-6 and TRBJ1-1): DAGVTQSPTHLIKTRGQQVTLRCSPKSGHDTVSWYQQALGQGPQFIFQYYEEEERQRGNFPDRFSGHQFPNYSSELNVNALLLGDSALYLCASSFLGGNTEAFFGQGTRLTVV.